This is a list of T cell receptor beta chains from one sample in a study of cytomegalovirus exposure and HLA in healthy donors. Sequenced by immunoSEQ multiplex PCR; TCRdb stores in-frame clones only, minus some. The table lists 99,000 or so clones, around 80% of them singletons, with roughly 1.9% in the top ten. Specimen: PBMCs. These receptors all come from a young man in good health and CMV-seronegative. The CDR3 runs from the conserved cysteine through the conserved F or W. The order of the fields is J gene, clone size, D gene, V gene, CDR3 DNA, CDR3 protein. D genes are given only for firm matches. The size field is filled for only some rows; it gives once, few, many or a size class.

>TRBJ2-5|.|.|TRBV7-9
TGTGCCAGCAGCTACCCAGGGGCCCTCCAAGAGACCCAGTACTTC
CASSYPGALQETQYF
>TRBJ2-7|.|.|TRBV18
TGTGCCAGCTCCCCCGGACAGAGCGAGCAGTACTTC
CASSPGQSEQYF
>TRBJ1-1|once|.|TRBV25-1
TGTGCCAGCGGGGACACCAGGAACACTGAAGCTTTCTTT
CASGDTRNTEAFF
>TRBJ1-5|few|TRBD1|TRBV19
TGTGCCAGTAGTTTTCACCTCAGGGGGAGCAATCAGCCCCAGCATTTT
CASSFHLRGSNQPQHF
>TRBJ2-3|.|.|TRBV28
TGTGCCAGCAGTTTCGGCGGAGAGCAAGATACGCAGTATTTT
CASSFGGEQDTQYF
>TRBJ2-1|.|TRBD2|TRBV7-2
TGTGCCAGCAGCGCGACTAGCGGGAGAAGTGAGCAGTTCTTC
CASSATSGRSEQFF
>TRBJ2-7|.|.|TRBV5-1
TGCGCCAGCAGCTTGAGTGGGGCCACCTACGAGCAGTACTTC
CASSLSGATYEQYF
>TRBJ2-1|.|TRBD2|TRBV7-3
TGTGCCAGCAGCTTCGGGGGGAGCAATGAGCAGTTCTTC
CASSFGGSNEQFF
>TRBJ2-7|.|.|TRBV7-2
TGTGCCAGCAGCCCTAGCGTTGGGGTCTCCTACGAGCAGTACTTC
CASSPSVGVSYEQYF
>TRBJ2-1|.|TRBD2|TRBV6-5
TGTGCCAGCAGTCCTAGCGGGGGAAGCTACAATGAGCAGTTCTTC
CASSPSGGSYNEQFF
>TRBJ2-1|few|.|TRBV28
TGTGCCAGCAGAAAGGGAGCGGCCTACAATGAGCAGTTCTTC
CASRKGAAYNEQFF
>TRBJ2-1|.|.|TRBV9
TGTGCCAGCAGCGTAGGAGGTTCGGGGAAGCAGTTCTTC
CASSVGGSGKQFF
>TRBJ1-2|.|.|TRBV10-3
TGTGCCATCAGTTACCGGGACACCACTAACTATGGCTACACCTTC
CAISYRDTTNYGYTF
>TRBJ1-2|.|TRBD1|TRBV4-2
TGTGCCAGCAGCCATGATATACAGGGGGGCGGCTACACCTTC
CASSHDIQGGGYTF
>TRBJ1-2|.|.|TRBV6-6
TGTGCCAGCAGGGACGAGGGTAACTATGGCTACACCTTC
CASRDEGNYGYTF
>TRBJ2-3|.|TRBD1|TRBV5-1
TGCGCCAGCAGCTTGGGACAGGGTAGGAGCACAGATACGCAGTATTTT
CASSLGQGRSTDTQYF
>TRBJ2-5|.|.|TRBV5-3
TGTGCCGGAGCACCGAAAAGGGAGACCCAGTACTTC
CAGAPKRETQYF
>TRBJ2-3|.|TRBD2|TRBV6-6
TGTGCCAGCAGGTCGGGACTAGCCACAGATACGCAGTATTTT
CASRSGLATDTQYF
>TRBJ2-7|.|.|TRBV7-9
TGTGCCAGCAGCTCGGCCGGGGTGGGGCAGTACTTC
CASSSAGVGQYF
>TRBJ1-4|.|.|TRBV7-9
TGTGCCAGCAGTTCCGGGAACAGGGTTGAAAAACTGTTTTTT
CASSSGNRVEKLFF
>TRBJ1-1|once|.|TRBV2
TGTGCATCTTTCCCGCTGCGGACTGAAGCTTTCTTT
CASFPLRTEAFF
>TRBJ2-3|.|TRBD2|TRBV5-4
TGTGCCAGCAGCCCCGGGGGAGCGGGAGGGGCAGATACGCAGTATTTT
CASSPGGAGGADTQYF
>TRBJ2-1|.|TRBD2|TRBV28
TGTGCCAGCAGTGCCGGGACTAGCGATTACAATGAGCAGTTCTTC
CASSAGTSDYNEQFF
>TRBJ1-1|.|.|TRBV19
TGTGCCAGTAGTAGGCAGGAGGGAATCCCTTCTGAAGCTTTCTTT
CASSRQEGIPSEAFF
>TRBJ2-3|.|.|TRBV5-1
TGCGCCAGCAGCCTGAGCGGCACAGATACGCAGTATTTT
CASSLSGTDTQYF
>TRBJ2-2|.|TRBD2|TRBV19
TGTGCCAGTAGTACGACTAGCGCTAACACCGGGGAGCTGTTTTTT
CASSTTSANTGELFF
>TRBJ1-2|once|.|TRBV6-5
TGTGCCAGCAGTTACTCGCGGGGGGGCGGCTACACCTTC
CASSYSRGGGYTF
>TRBJ1-2|.|.|TRBV5-1
TGCGCCAGCAGCTCGACATACGCTAACTATGGCTACACCTTC
CASSSTYANYGYTF
>TRBJ1-2|.|.|TRBV27
TGTGCCAGCAGGCCACCCCAGGGGCACTATGGCTACACCTTC
CASRPPQGHYGYTF
>TRBJ2-5|.|.|TRBV6-5
TGTGCCAGCAGTCTCCAGGGAAGAGAGACCCAGTACTTC
CASSLQGRETQYF
>TRBJ2-7|.|TRBD2|TRBV19
TGTGCCAGTAGTGCGACTAGCGGGACCTACGAGCAGTACTTC
CASSATSGTYEQYF
>TRBJ2-7|.|.|TRBV18
TGTGCCAGCTCATCTACCTCTTTTTTCTACGAGCAGTACTTC
CASSSTSFFYEQYF
>TRBJ2-7|.|.|TRBV11-2
TGTGCCAGCAGCTTAGCTTACGAGCAGTACTTC
CASSLAYEQYF
>TRBJ2-5|.|TRBD1|TRBV7-2
TGTGCCAGCAGCCGAAGGGAGACAGGGGAAGAGACCCAGTACTTC
CASSRRETGEETQYF